This entry lists 18 T cell receptor beta chains sequenced from one sample in a study of blood T cell repertoires in COVID-19. Method: immunoSEQ multiplex PCR; TCRdb's copy keeps in-frame clones and lacks some. The profile shows approximately 190,000 clones, about 80% of them singletons. Sequencing was done on a sample of PBMCs or T cells enriched from blood (not recorded which). These receptors all stem from a man aged 40-49 years who had recovered from COVID-19.

V and J are TRBV28 and TRBJ1-1, with D hard to call. The CDR3 is 13 amino acids. From germline, CDR1 is MDHEN and CDR2 SYDVKM. The V and J ends lost 7 bases and 0 bases respectively, with 9 bases between them. The CDR3 sequence is CASTPRLNTEAFF. CDR3 sequence (DNA): TGTGCCAGCACTCCACGGTTGAACACTGAAGCTTTCTTT. The whole variable domain, filled in from reference TRBV28 and TRBJ1-1, reads DVKVTQSSRYLVKRTGEKVFLECVQDMDHENMFWYRQDPGLGLRLIYFSYDVKMKEKGDIPEGYSVSREKKERFSLILESASTNQTSMYLCASTPRLNTEAFFGQGTRLTVV.

The chain joins TRBV28 to TRBJ1-1; TRBD1 matches at 8 bases. In germline, CDR1 is MDHEN, CDR2 SYDVKM. Unmatched junction bases numbered 9, after V lost 2 bases and J lost 4 bases. This CDR3 has 16 amino acids. The CDR3 reads CASSLSFQGASTEAFF. Here the CDR3 DNA reads TGTGCCAGCAGTTTAAGTTTTCAGGGGGCTAGCACTGAAGCTTTCTTT.

This clone was picked up one time. The chain uses TRBV7-9 and TRBJ2-1, with D unclear. Germline V gene lookup returns CDR1 SEHNR and CDR2 FQNEAQ (reference sequence). V was clipped by 3 bases and J by 0 bases, with 6 bases between them. The CDR3 spans 14 residues. As DNA, the CDR3 is TGTGCCAGCAGCTTCGCAGGCTCCTACAATGAGCAGTTCTTC. The encoded protein is CASSFAGSYNEQFF. Complete variable domain (other parts from reference TRBV7-9 and TRBJ2-1): DTGVSQNPRHKITKRGQNVTFRCDPISEHNRLYWYRQTLGQGPEFLTYFQNEAQLEKSRLLSDRFSAERPKGSFSTLEIQRTEQGDSAMYLCASSFAGSYNEQFFGPGTRLTVL.

This clone appeared a few times. The rearrangement joins TRBV5-1 to TRBJ2-7; 11 nucleotides align to TRBD1. The CDR3 runs to 14 residues. The trim removed 3 bases at V and 4 bases at J, leaving 3 bases unmatched. From germline, CDR1 is SGHRS and CDR2 YFSETQ. The CDR3 protein is CASSSGQGAYEQYF. The CDR3 nucleotides are TGCGCCAGCAGCTCTGGACAGGGGGCGTACGAGCAGTACTTC.

The chain links TRBV10-3 to TRBJ2-1; D is unresolved. The V and J ends lost 2 bases and 9 bases respectively, with 17 bases between them. This CDR3 has 15 residues. Germline CDR1 is ENHRY and CDR2 is SYGVKD. The CDR3 bases are TGTGCCATCAGTGAGCCCATAAGGAGCTTATTTGAGCAGTTCTTC. Translation: CAISEPIRSLFEQFF.

Details on this clone: In the same sample, other DNA sequences code for this CDR3. This chain uses TRBV4-3 with TRBJ1-2; 8 bases fit TRBD1. Losses at the gene ends were 0 bases for V and 8 bases for J; bases not matched to a gene: 8. This CDR3 region has 15 residues. Germline-derived CDR1 and CDR2 are LGHNA and YSLEER. DNA for the CDR3: TGCGCCAGCAGCCAAGACGGCCAGGGGGCTTGGGGCTACACCTTC. Its translation is CASSQDGQGAWGYTF.

The V call is TRBV6-1, the J call TRBJ1-2, with D uncertain. There are 15 residues in the CDR3. Germline lookup yields CDR1 MNHNS and CDR2 SASEGT. Trimming cost V 1 base and J 1 base, with 10 bases left between them. CDR3 residues: CASSEVFEDNYGYTF. As DNA, the CDR3 is TGTGCCAGCAGTGAAGTTTTTGAGGATAACTATGGCTACACCTTC.

The chain couples TRBV7-9 to TRBJ1-2; TRBD1 aligns across 11 bases. The CDR3 spans 15 residues. Germline V gene data show CDR1 as SEHNR and CDR2 as FQNEAQ (reference sequence). The V and J ends lost 8 bases and 5 bases, in that order; junction bases with no gene match: 10. Here the CDR3 DNA reads TGTGCCAGCGTCAAGGACAGGGGGCGCGGGTATGGCTACACCTTC. It translates to CASVKDRGRGYGYTF. Drawing the rest from reference TRBV7-9 and TRBJ1-2, the complete variable domain is DTGVSQNPRHKITKRGQNVTFRCDPISEHNRLYWYRQTLGQGPEFLTYFQNEAQLEKSRLLSDRFSAERPKGSFSTLEIQRTEQGDSAMYLCASVKDRGRGYGYTFGSGTRLTVV.

J is TRBJ2-1 and V is TRBV4-3; 12 bases match TRBD2. In germline, CDR1 is LGHNA, CDR2 YSLEER. With V trimmed by 0 bases and J by 7 bases, 7 bases remained unmatched. This CDR3 has 17 residues. As DNA, the CDR3 is TGCGCCAGCAGCCAAGACGTGGGGACTAGCGGGTGGAATGAGCAGTTCTTC. This gives the protein CASSQDVGTSGWNEQFF.

V and J are TRBV28 and TRBJ1-1; TRBD1 might be the D (5 bases). This CDR3 comprises 14 residues. Trimming left V 6 bases short and J 2 bases short, with 13 bases between. CDR1 is MDHEN, CDR2 SYDVKM, per germline. The CDR3 is CASRHRNYNTEAFF. The CDR3 DNA reads as TGTGCCAGCAGGCACAGGAATTATAACACTGAAGCTTTCTTT.

The CDR3 spells CASNRGTGAVGELFF. CDR3 DNA: TGTGCCAGCAACAGGGGGACAGGAGCCGTCGGGGAGCTGTTTTTT. J is TRBJ2-2 and V is TRBV7-9; 8 bases are a match to TRBD1. V lost 7 bases to trimming and J lost 7 bases; unmatched junction nucleotides: 11. Germline V gene sequence: CDR1 SEHNR, CDR2 FQNEAQ (reference sequence). The CDR3 has 15 amino acids.

V and J are TRBV27 and TRBJ2-5; the D gene is possibly TRBD2 (7 bases). V was trimmed by 7 bases and J by 5 bases, leaving 17 bases between them. This CDR3 comprises 14 residues. Germline CDR1 MNHEY, CDR2 SMNVEV (reference sequence). The chain's CDR3 is CASTPWGGRETQYF. DNA for the CDR3: TGTGCCAGCACCCCCTGGGGGGGGCGGGAGACCCAGTACTTC.

V gene TRBV9 combines with J gene TRBJ2-1; tentatively, D is TRBD1 (5 bases). Germline V gene lookup returns CDR1 SGDLS and CDR2 YYNGEE. The CDR3 extends over 13 amino acids. V lost 2 bases to trimming and J lost 3 bases, with 6 bases between them. DNA for the CDR3: TGTGCCAGCAGCGTGGACAACTACAATGAGCAGTTCTTC. Translating it yields CASSVDNYNEQFF.

The CDR3 loop reads CAWTTSGFGTDTQYF. The CDR3 DNA sequence: TGTGCCTGGACCACATCAGGGTTTGGCACAGATACGCAGTATTTT. This chain connects TRBV30 to TRBJ2-3, with D tentatively TRBD1 (5 bases). The V end lost 4 bases, the J end lost 1 base, and 15 bases lay between the germline ends. This CDR3 is built from 15 residues. Germline CDR1 is GTSNPN and CDR2 is SVGIG (reference sequence).

This chain uses TRBV6-5 with TRBJ1-2, with D possibly matching TRBD1 (5 bases). V gave up 0 bases and J gave up 7 bases, with 15 bases separating them. CDR1 and CDR2 (germline): MNHEY, SVGAGI. The CDR3 covers 15 residues. The CDR3 loop is CASSYSRVGVGGYTF. The CDR3 region has the DNA TGTGCCAGCAGTTACTCCAGGGTTGGGGTGGGTGGCTACACCTTC.

This rearrangement joins TRBV7-9 to TRBJ2-7, with D possibly TRBD2 on 5 matching bases. Germline V lookup: CDR1 SEHNR, CDR2 FQNEAQ (reference sequence). The CDR3 runs to 13 residues. V was clipped by 0 bases and J by 3 bases, with 6 bases between them. In DNA form, the CDR3 reads TGTGCCAGCAGCTTAGCGGCGGGCTACGAGCAGTACTTC. It encodes CASSLAAGYEQYF.

The rearrangement uses TRBV15 and TRBJ2-7, with D maybe TRBD1 (5 bases). V dropped 5 bases and J dropped 3 bases, with 17 bases sitting between them. CDR1 and CDR2 (germline): LNHNV, YYDKDF (reference sequence). The CDR3 is 15 residues long. The CDR3 sequence: CATSEPMTALYEQYF. The CDR3 bases are TGTGCCACCAGCGAACCAATGACAGCCCTCTACGAGCAGTACTTC.

This chain links TRBV10-2 with TRBJ2-7; a weak D match, TRBD2 (5 bases). The length of the CDR3 is 14 residues. Germline loops: CDR1 WSHSY, CDR2 SAAADI. Between the trimmed V and J ends, which lost 4 bases and 6 bases, there was a span of 16 bases. The CDR3 loop reads CASSASDRGSEQYF. The CDR3 DNA sequence: TGCGCCAGCAGTGCCTCGGACCGGGGTTCCGAGCAGTACTTC.